Shown below are 10 T cell receptor beta chains from a single sample sequenced in a study of T cells after posttransplantation cyclophosphamide. Produced via immunoSEQ multiplex PCR; TCRdb's table is partial and in-frame only. The sample was found to contain around 26,000 clones, and every one recurs. A marrow graft followed busulfan-fludarabine conditioning, with cyclophosphamide on days +3 and +4. This sample comprised PBMCs, obtained after allogeneic stem cell transplant with posttransplant cyclophosphamide. The receptors originated from a male patient in his late teens or twenties who received an allogeneic stem cell transplant from a related donor, was CMV-positive, and had no GVHD. The T cells may come from the graft donor.

This clone was counted ten times or more. The V and J genes are TRBV7-9 and TRBJ2-3, with 7 positions matching TRBD1. Germline V lookup: CDR1 SEHNR, CDR2 FQNEAQ (reference sequence). The CDR3 loop spans 14 amino acids. The V segment lost 7 bases and the J segment 1 base; nucleotides outside the gene matches: 5. CDR3 in DNA: TGTGCCAGCATGATTACAGGGGGCACAGATACGCAGTATTTT. It encodes CASMITGGTDTQYF.

This clone has at least ten counts. The chain uses TRBV19 and TRBJ1-1; 7 positions match TRBD1. The J segment lost 8 bases and the V segment lost 8 bases, leaving 14 bases of the junction unmatched. Germline CDR1 LNHDA, CDR2 SQIVND (reference sequence). The CDR3 loop spans 14 amino acids. The CDR3 loop reads CASRQDRGRSEAFF. Written as DNA, the CDR3 is TGTGCCAGTCGTCAGGATAGGGGGCGATCCGAAGCTTTCTTT.

V gene TRBV11-3 combines with J gene TRBJ2-5; 7 bases fit TRBD1. Germline CDR1 SGHNT, CDR2 YENEEA. The CDR3 is 15 amino acids. V lost 4 bases and J lost 4; bases outside the gene matches: 9. DNA for the CDR3: TGTGCCAGCAGCTCCGGCTACCAGGGGGTAGAGACCCAGTACTTC. Amino acids: CASSSGYQGVETQYF.

In this sample, this clone turned up many times. The chain couples TRBV28 to TRBJ2-7, with 7 positions matching TRBD2. CDR1 is MDHEN, CDR2 SYDVKM, per germline. V trimming: 10 bases; J trimming: 2 bases; junction bases outside the gene matches: 11. The CDR3 is 14 amino acids. CDR3 residues: CAILGRGTTYEQYF. The CDR3 region has the DNA TGTGCCATTTTGGGGAGAGGGACTACCTACGAGCAGTACTTC.

This clone was seen at least ten times. The V gene is TRBV19, the J gene TRBJ1-1, with TRBD1 matching over 9 bases. V gave up 1 base and J gave up 5 bases; unmatched junction bases: 5. Germline CDR1 and CDR2: LNHDA and SQIVND (reference sequence). The CDR3 loop spans 15 amino acids. CDR3 loop: CASSIGHRGLTEAFF. The CDR3 DNA follows: TGTGCCAGTAGTATAGGGCACAGGGGGCTGACTGAAGCTTTCTTT.

This clone was detected many times. The gene calls are TRBV5-5 and TRBJ2-7; 7 bases map to TRBD2. Germline V gene data show CDR1 as SGHKS and CDR2 as YYEKEE (reference sequence). Losses at the gene ends were 0 bases for V and 3 bases for J; bases not matched to a gene: 3. The CDR3 runs to 14 residues. CDR3 DNA: TGTGCCAGCAGCTTGGTTAGCGGGCACTACGAGCAGTACTTC. Encoded protein: CASSLVSGHYEQYF.

Ten or more counts support this clone. The V and J genes are TRBV10-3 and TRBJ1-5; 10 bases are a match to TRBD1. V dropped 6 bases and J dropped 2; count of bases not matched to a gene: 4. Germline CDR1 and CDR2: ENHRY and SYGVKD. CDR3 length: 15 amino acids. The CDR3, as DNA: TGTGCCATCAGGGGGACAGGGGACGGCAATCAGCCCCAGCATTTT. Protein: CAIRGTGDGNQPQHF.

This clone was observed at least ten times. The chain couples TRBV9 to TRBJ2-3, with D hard to call. V dropped 0 bases and J dropped 1 base, with 3 bases sitting between them. The CDR3 covers 13 residues. Germline V gene data show CDR1 as SGDLS and CDR2 as YYNGEE. The CDR3 nucleotides are TGTGCCAGCAGCGTAGGAGGCACAGATACGCAGTATTTT. This sequence encodes CASSVGGTDTQYF.

At least ten counts were recorded for this clone. The chain uses TRBV4-1 and TRBJ2-2; D is perhaps TRBD1 (6 bases). Trimming removed 3 bases from V and 3 bases from J, with 11 bases in between. The CDR3 length is 15 residues. Germline-derived CDR1 and CDR2 are MGHRA and YSYEKL. CDR3 coding DNA: TGCGCCAGCAGCCATAGGACAGCCGACACCGGGGAGCTGTTTTTT. Residues: CASSHRTADTGELFF.

This clone was counted ten times or more. This sequence joins TRBV5-5 and TRBJ2-7, with 8 bases fitting TRBD2. This CDR3 comprises 17 residues. Germline CDR1 reads SGHKS; CDR2 reads YYEKEE (reference sequence). Germline trimming cut 3 bases from V and 1 base from J; bases unmatched to any gene: 12. In DNA, the CDR3 is TGTGCCAGCAGCTCCCCAATTACTAGCGGCGCATCCTACGAGCAGTACTTC. This sequence encodes CASSSPITSGASYEQYF.